A selection of T cell receptor beta chains follows, all from one sample in a study of T cell clonotyping in hematopoietic cell transplantation. Sequencing was performed with immunoSEQ multiplex PCR; in TCRdb, only in-frame clones are kept and a portion is missing. The sample lists approximately 17,000 clones, 71% occurring once. The sample comprised peripheral blood mononuclear cells. The receptors were gathered from a woman aged 55-69 years in good health. Some clones in this sample may be carry-over from other donors' samples. CDR3s include the opening cysteine and the closing phenylalanine or tryptophan. A D gene is named only where the DNA matches it firmly. Where a row states a size, it is once, few, many or the class of an expanded clone; other rows omit it.

J,size,D,V,CDR3,DNA
TRBJ2-6,.,.,TRBV6-5,CASTRLISGANVLTF,TGTGCCAGCACCCGACTAATCTCTGGGGCCAACGTCCTGACTTTC
TRBJ2-5,.,.,TRBV7-9,CASTAGQETQYF,TGTGCCAGCACAGCGGGCCAAGAGACCCAGTACTTC
TRBJ1-2,.,.,TRBV19,CASRLTAAGANYGYTF,TGTGCCAGTAGGTTGACTGCGGCGGGAGCTAACTATGGCTACACCTTC
TRBJ1-6,few,TRBD1,TRBV30,CAWGVGTVNSPLHF,TGTGCCTGGGGGGTTGGGACAGTAAATTCACCCCTCCACTTT
TRBJ2-5,.,.,TRBV27,CASSLMRGETQYF,TGTGCCAGCAGTTTAATGAGGGGAGAGACCCAGTACTTC
TRBJ1-6,.,.,TRBV5-4,CASSFADGGYPLHF,TGTGCCAGCAGCTTCGCGGACGGAGGGTATCCCCTCCACTTT
TRBJ1-4,.,TRBD1,TRBV28,CASSLAGGEKLFF,TGTGCCAGCAGTTTAGCAGGGGGTGAAAAACTGTTTTTT
TRBJ1-2,.,TRBD1,TRBV5-1,CASSSTGAVYYGYTF,TGCGCCAGCAGCTCAACAGGGGCCGTCTACTATGGATACACCTTC
TRBJ2-3,.,TRBD1,TRBV7-2,CASSARGPDTDTQYF,TGTGCCAGCAGCGCTAGGGGGCCTGACACAGATACGCAGTATTTT
TRBJ2-7,.,TRBD2,TRBV7-2,CASSRTSGAAYEQYF,TGTGCCAGCAGCCGTACTAGCGGGGCTGCCTACGAGCAGTACTTC
TRBJ1-5,.,TRBD1,TRBV7-8,CASSQGTGDQPQHF,TGTGCCAGCAGCCAAGGGACAGGGGACCAGCCCCAGCATTTT
TRBJ2-3,.,.,TRBV28,CASSFGGRTADTQYF,TGTGCCAGCAGTTTCGGCGGGCGTACGGCAGATACGCAGTATTTT
TRBJ1-6,.,.,TRBV7-2,CASSLGQVPGSSPLHF,TGTGCCAGCAGCTTAGGACAGGTCCCAGGTAGTTCACCCCTCCACTTT
TRBJ2-7,few,TRBD1,TRBV4-3,CASSQYGQGGYEQYF,TGCGCCAGCAGCCAATACGGACAGGGGGGGTACGAGCAGTACTTC
TRBJ2-3,few,.,TRBV5-1,CASSFYSSSTDTQYF,TGCGCCAGCAGCTTCTACTCTTCTAGCACAGATACGCAGTATTTT
TRBJ2-3,.,TRBD1,TRBV10-1,CASRSDRVSDTQYF,TGCGCCAGCAGATCGGACAGGGTTTCCGATACGCAGTATTTT
TRBJ2-3,once,TRBD1,TRBV29-1,CSVGQGTTDTQYF,TGCAGCGTGGGACAGGGTACCACAGATACGCAGTATTTT
TRBJ1-2,.,TRBD1,TRBV19,CASTSRGDRPGGYTF,TGTGCCAGTACCAGCCGAGGGGACAGGCCGGGTGGCTACACCTTC
TRBJ1-5,.,.,TRBV7-9,CASSFGGVGQPQHF,TGTGCCAGCAGCTTTGGTGGGGTTGGGCAGCCCCAGCATTTT
TRBJ2-3,once,.,TRBV14,CASSQDATTGTQYF,TGTGCCAGCAGCCAAGATGCGACGACTGGTACGCAGTATTTT
TRBJ1-2,.,TRBD1,TRBV7-2,CASSSNSLRQGNYGYTF,TGTGCCAGCAGCTCCAATAGCCTGAGACAGGGGAACTATGGCTACACCTTC
TRBJ2-7,.,TRBD1,TRBV28,CASTGTGGAYEQYF,TGTGCCAGCACCGGGACAGGGGGAGCCTACGAGCAGTACTTC
TRBJ2-5,.,.,TRBV7-9,CASSLEVLQETQYF,TGTGCCAGCAGCTTAGAAGTCCTCCAAGAGACCCAGTACTTC
TRBJ1-1,.,.,TRBV2,CASSDRDTDTEAFF,TGTGCCAGCAGTGATAGGGACACCGACACTGAAGCTTTCTTT
TRBJ1-5,.,.,TRBV25-1,CASSLSGQPQHF,TGTGCCAGCAGCCTTTCGGGGCAGCCCCAGCATTTT
TRBJ2-1,.,.,TRBV6-5,CASTGGLGNEQFF,TGTGCCAGCACTGGGGGCTTGGGGAATGAGCAGTTCTTC
TRBJ1-4,.,.,TRBV30,CAWSAGRAVRLFF,TGTGCCTGGAGTGCAGGGAGGGCCGTAAGACTGTTTTTT
TRBJ1-4,.,TRBD1,TRBV25-1,CASSAFRGLEGEKLFF,TGTGCCAGCAGTGCCTTCAGGGGGCTTGAGGGTGAAAAACTGTTTTTT
TRBJ2-7,few,.,TRBV19,CASSHAGTRGSEQYF,TGTGCCAGTAGCCATGCCGGGACGAGAGGCTCCGAGCAGTACTTC
TRBJ2-7,medium-sized,TRBD1,TRBV5-4,CASSLSGQGSYEQYF,TGTGCCAGCAGCTTATCAGGACAGGGATCCTACGAGCAGTACTTC
TRBJ2-3,once,TRBD2,TRBV9,CASSVSGREDTQYF,TGTGCCAGCAGCGTTAGCGGGAGGGAAGATACGCAGTATTTT
TRBJ1-6,once,.,TRBV9,CASSAEETDSPLHF,TGTGCCAGCAGCGCGGAGGAAACGGACTCACCCCTCCACTTT
TRBJ1-2,.,.,TRBV2,CASSEGRGRNYGYTF,TGTGCCAGCAGTGAAGGCAGGGGACGTAACTATGGCTACACCTTC
TRBJ1-5,.,.,TRBV2,CASSEGEPQKGPQPQHF,TGTGCCAGCAGTGAAGGGGAGCCCCAGAAGGGCCCCCAGCCCCAGCATTTT
TRBJ2-5,.,TRBD1,TRBV28,CASSLLGDRGDKTQYF,TGTGCCAGCAGTTTATTGGGCGACAGGGGGGACAAGACCCAGTACTTC
TRBJ2-6,.,.,TRBV7-6,CASSFTHAGSGANVLTF,TGTGCCAGCAGCTTTACTCACGCGGGCTCTGGGGCCAACGTCCTGACTTTC